These 3 T cell receptor beta chains originate from one sample sequenced in a study of blood T cell repertoires in COVID-19 (TCRdb year 2020). The library was built by means of the immunoSEQ multiplex PCR assay. TCRdb took this table from immuneACCESS and kept in-frame rearrangements with V and J called. Such tables lack part of the clones; where checked against another copy, unresolved V genes explain under half of the gap, and the rest is unexplained. The sample contains about 480,000 clones, roughly 90% of them found a single time. The top ten clones comprise 1.8% of the sample. Material: PBMCs or T cells enriched from blood (not recorded which). Source of these receptors: a woman aged 35 to 49 who had recovered from COVID-19.

This clone appeared a few times. The chain has TRBV9 and TRBJ1-1; perhaps TRBD1 as D (5 bases). The CDR3 has 17 residues. The germline V gene has CDR1 SGDLS and CDR2 YYNGEE. Trimming cost V 5 bases and J 3 bases, with 23 bases left between them. This chain's CDR3 is CASSPRWRGDRYTEAFF. In nucleotides, the CDR3 is TGTGCCAGCAGTCCTCGATGGAGGGGAGATCGGTACACTGAAGCTTTCTTT.

The chain couples TRBV19 to TRBJ2-1; 11 nucleotides align to TRBD1. There are 16 residues in the CDR3. V dropped 5 bases and J dropped 7; count of bases not matched to a gene: 10. Germline CDR1 and CDR2: LNHDA and SQIVND (reference sequence). The CDR3 reads CASSDPGDRGWNEQFF. For the CDR3, the DNA is TGTGCCAGTAGTGACCCTGGGGACAGGGGGTGGAATGAGCAGTTCTTC.

CDR3 residues: CASSLGENRGYYGYTF. CDR3 nucleotides: TGCGCCAGCAGCTTGGGGGAAAATAGGGGTTACTATGGCTACACCTTC. This chain links TRBV5-1 with TRBJ1-2; TRBD1 might be the D (5 bases). V lost 0 bases to trimming and J lost 3 bases, with 15 bases between them. There are 16 residues in the CDR3. Germline V gene sequence: CDR1 SGHRS, CDR2 YFSETQ. Looking up the rest from reference TRBV5-1 and TRBJ1-2 gives the full variable domain: KAGVTQTPRYLIKTRGQQVTLSCSPISGHRSVSWYQQTPGQGLQFLFEYFSETQRNKGNFPGRFSGRQFSNSRSEMNVSTLELGDSALYLCASSLGENRGYYGYTFGSGTRLTVV.